One and the same sample provided the 17 T cell receptor beta chains below, sequenced in a study of blood T cell repertoires in COVID-19. TCRdb keeps only in-frame clones here, not all; method: immunoSEQ multiplex PCR. Among some 200,000 clones listed, around 83% were seen once. Sequencing input: peripheral blood. These receptors were obtained from a woman in her forties who had recovered from COVID-19.

The gene calls are TRBV11-3 and TRBJ2-5; unclear D gene. In germline, CDR1 is SGHNT, CDR2 YENEEA. The CDR3 totals 13 residues. The ends were cut back, 6 bases at V and 3 bases at J, with 11 bases in the middle. The chain's CDR3 is CASSFGFEETQYF. For the CDR3, the DNA is TGTGCCAGCAGTTTTGGCTTCGAAGAGACCCAGTACTTC.

The chain carries TRBV29-1 and TRBJ1-5; D may be TRBD1 (6 bases). The CDR3 is 13 residues long. CDR1 is SQVTM, CDR2 ANQGSEA, per germline. V gave up 4 bases and J gave up 7 bases, with 14 bases separating them. CDR3 DNA: TGCAGCGTTGCAATGGACAGTCAACAGCCCCAGCATTTT. It is translated as CSVAMDSQQPQHF.

V and J are TRBV18 and TRBJ2-1; 8 bases agree with TRBD2. The CDR3 totals 15 residues. Germline CDR1 KGHSH, CDR2 LQKENI. V lost 3 bases, J lost 9 bases, and 10 bases stayed unmatched. CDR3 DNA sequence: TGTGCCAGCTCACCCGGACTAGCAGATTTGGGTGAGCAGTTCTTC. It specifies CASSPGLADLGEQFF. Full variable domain (outside the CDR3, taken from reference TRBV18 and TRBJ2-1): NAGVMQNPRHLVRRRGQEARLRCSPMKGHSHVYWYRQLPEEGLKFMVYLQKENIIDESGMPKERFSAEFPKEGPSILRIQQVVRGDSAAYFCASSPGLADLGEQFFGPGTRLTVL.

This chain connects TRBV4-1 to TRBJ2-1; weak D call: TRBD2 (5 bases). Trimming pared 1 base from V and 12 bases from J, leaving 16 bases between. Looked up from germline, CDR1 is MGHRA and CDR2 is YSYEKL. This CDR3 is built from 14 residues. CDR3 in DNA: TGCGCCAGCAGCCAAGCCTCCGGGGAAAAGATGCAGTTCTTC. Protein: CASSQASGEKMQFF.

The gene calls are TRBV10-3 and TRBJ1-4, with D uncertain. CDR1 and CDR2 from the germline V gene are ENHRY and SYGVKD. Trimming removed 3 bases from V and 8 bases from J, with 7 bases in between. The CDR3 is made up of 12 amino acids. CDR3: CAISDNSEKLFF. The DNA of the CDR3 is TGTGCCATCAGTGACAACAGCGAAAAACTGTTTTTT.

A word on this clone: Compared with germline, one end of the junction differs, possibly owing to a read error. In nucleotides, the CDR3 is TGTGCCAGCAGCTTAATGACGCAGACCTACGAGCGGTACTTC. Translation: CASSLMTQTYERYF. The gene calls are TRBV7-2 and TRBJ2-7; D ambiguous. This CDR3 spans 14 amino acids. Germline CDR1 is SGHTA and CDR2 is FQGNSA. The full variable domain, with the rest looked up from reference TRBV7-2 and TRBJ2-7, is GAGVSQSPSNKVTEKGKDVELRCDPISGHTALYWYRQSLGQGLEFLIYFQGNSAPDKSGLPSDRFSAERTGGSVSTLTIQRTQQEDSAVYLCASSLMTQTYERYFGPGTRLTVT.

This rearrangement joins TRBV10-3 to TRBJ2-5, with D perhaps matching TRBD1 (5 bases). The CDR3 is 13 amino acids. Germline V gives CDR1 ENHRY, CDR2 SYGVKD. The V and J ends lost 4 bases and 1 base respectively, with 7 bases between them. The CDR3 is CAISGQRQETQYF. CDR3 coding DNA: TGTGCCATCAGTGGACAGCGCCAAGAGACCCAGTACTTC.

V is TRBV2 and J is TRBJ2-2, with a possible D match to TRBD1 (6 bases). Germline lookup yields CDR1 SNHLY and CDR2 FYNNEI. The CDR3 is 16 amino acids. Trimming removed 6 bases from V and 1 base from J, with 15 bases in between. CDR3 amino acids: CASSALGQKNTGELFF. The CDR3, as DNA: TGTGCCAGCAGCGCACTTGGACAGAAGAACACCGGGGAGCTGTTTTTT.

V is TRBV29-1 and J is TRBJ2-7; 11 bases are a match to TRBD1. V shed 4 bases and J 0 bases; nucleotides not matched to a gene: 11. Per germline, CDR1 SQVTM and CDR2 ANQGSEA. The CDR3 loop spans 17 amino acids. This CDR3 is CSVGGLSGTGGSYEQYF. CDR3 in DNA: TGCAGCGTTGGGGGTCTATCTGGGACAGGGGGCTCCTACGAGCAGTACTTC.

This clone has a single count. The chain has TRBV9 and TRBJ1-1, with 7 bases fitting TRBD1. J gave up 7 bases and V 4 bases, and 10 bases lay outside the gene matches. This CDR3 spans 14 amino acids. Germline V CDR1 and CDR2: SGDLS, YYNGEE. The CDR3 DNA reads TGTGCCAGCAGCTTACTCGACAGGGTCAGTGAAGCTTTCTTT. Translated, it gives CASSLLDRVSEAFF.

This sequence joins TRBV7-2 and TRBJ2-7, with TRBD2 matching over 11 bases. The CDR3 is 14 amino acids. V lost 3 bases, J lost 5 bases, and 3 bases stayed unmatched. From germline, CDR1 is SGHTA and CDR2 FQGNSA. Written as DNA, the CDR3 is TGTGCCAGCAGCTTTAGCGGGGGGGTAAACGAGCAGTACTTC. This translates into CASSFSGGVNEQYF.

This chain links TRBV19 with TRBJ2-3, with 8 bases identical to TRBD2. There are 14 residues in the CDR3. Germline V lookup: CDR1 LNHDA, CDR2 SQIVND (reference sequence). With V trimmed by 8 bases and J by 2 bases, 6 bases remained unmatched. This CDR3 reads CASRSGGNTDTQYF. Here the CDR3 DNA reads TGTGCCAGTCGAAGCGGGGGAAACACAGATACGCAGTATTTT. Complete variable domain (other parts from reference TRBV19 and TRBJ2-3): DGGITQSPKYLFRKEGQNVTLSCEQNLNHDAMYWYRQDPGQGLRLIYYSQIVNDFQKGDIAEGYSVSREKKESFPLTVTSAQKNPTAFYLCASRSGGNTDTQYFGPGTRLTVL.

The chain uses TRBV7-3 and TRBJ2-3, with 12 bases lining up with TRBD2. CDR3 length equals 15 residues. With V trimmed by 5 bases and J by 6 bases, 6 bases remained unmatched. CDR1 is SGHTA and CDR2 is FQGTGA in the germline V gene. The CDR3 sequence is CASSPTSGGQDTQYF. The CDR3 DNA reads TGTGCCAGCAGCCCAACTAGCGGGGGGCAGGATACGCAGTATTTT.

The rearrangement joins TRBV11-2 to TRBJ2-5; TRBD1 might be the D (5 bases). CDR3 length equals 15 residues. V was clipped by 3 bases and J by 5 bases, with 16 bases between them. The germline gives CDR1 SGHAT, CDR2 FQNNGV. DNA for the CDR3: TGTGCCAGCAGCTTCGGACAACAAAATTGGGAGACCCAGTACTTC. Translating it yields CASSFGQQNWETQYF.

The chain combines TRBV30 with TRBJ2-7; D perhaps matches TRBD2 (7 bases). V dropped 2 bases and J dropped 5 bases, with 13 bases sitting between them. Germline V gene data show CDR1 as GTSNPN and CDR2 as SVGIG (reference sequence). This CDR3 has 13 residues. The CDR3 region is CAWSKGGSDEQYF. The CDR3 DNA reads TGTGCCTGGAGTAAGGGGGGGTCGGACGAGCAGTACTTC.

The CDR3 DNA reads as TGTGCCAGCTCCTTTCAGGACAGTAACACTGAAGCTTTCTTT. Its protein is CASSFQDSNTEAFF. The chain recombines TRBV18 with TRBJ1-1; a weak D match, TRBD1 (6 bases). The V end lost 6 bases, the J end lost 2 bases, and 13 bases lay between the germline ends. This CDR3 spans 14 amino acids. Germline V gives CDR1 KGHSH, CDR2 LQKENI. Supplemented by reference TRBV18 and TRBJ1-1, the full variable domain reads NAGVMQNPRHLVRRRGQEARLRCSPMKGHSHVYWYRQLPEEGLKFMVYLQKENIIDESGMPKERFSAEFPKEGPSILRIQQVVRGDSAAYFCASSFQDSNTEAFFGQGTRLTVV.

The CDR3 loop is CAISEPDRGPGYTF. The CDR3 bases are TGTGCCATCAGTGAGCCCGACAGGGGCCCCGGCTACACCTTC. The V and J genes are TRBV10-3 and TRBJ1-2, with TRBD1 matching 8 bases. CDR1 and CDR2 (germline): ENHRY, SYGVKD. There are 14 residues in the CDR3. After removal of 2 bases from V and 8 bases from J, the junction contained 7 bases not matched to a gene.